These T cell receptor beta chains were read from a single sample in a study of T cell responses to AZD1222 COVID-19 vaccine. Libraries were prepared by immunoSEQ multiplex PCR; TCRdb keeps only in-frame clonotypes and omits some of them. The sample includes about 160,000 clones, 88% of them seen just once. Sequenced material: peripheral blood, taken on day 0 of AZD1222 vaccination. These receptors came from an adult in good health. CDR3s include the opening cysteine and the closing phenylalanine or tryptophan. Fields, in order: clone size, V gene, J gene, CDR3 length, D gene, CDR3 DNA, CDR3 protein. The D gene is left open where the match is weak. Clone sizes are given selectively: once, few, many, or a class where the clone is expanded.

abundance: .
v_gene: TRBV9
j_gene: TRBJ1-2
len: 14
d_gene: .
CDR3nt: TGTGCCAGCAGCGACCCGCAGACTGGCTATGGCTACACCTTC
CDR3aa: CASSDPQTGYGYTF

abundance: .
v_gene: TRBV5-4
j_gene: TRBJ1-5
len: 15
d_gene: .
CDR3nt: TGTGCCAGCAGCAGGGGAGGACAGCTCAATCAGCCCCAGCATTTT
CDR3aa: CASSRGGQLNQPQHF

abundance: .
v_gene: TRBV7-2
j_gene: TRBJ1-3
len: 13
d_gene: .
CDR3nt: TGTGCCAGCAGCTCCGCAGGGGGAAACACCATATATTTT
CDR3aa: CASSSAGGNTIYF

abundance: .
v_gene: TRBV7-3
j_gene: TRBJ1-2
len: 15
d_gene: .
CDR3nt: TGTGCCAGCAGTCCCGAAGGCAGGCGGGGCGGTGGCTACACCTTC
CDR3aa: CASSPEGRRGGGYTF

abundance: .
v_gene: TRBV4-3
j_gene: TRBJ1-6
len: 14
d_gene: .
CDR3nt: TGCGCCAGCAGCCAAGAGGGGGGGAATTCACCCCTCCACTTT
CDR3aa: CASSQEGGNSPLHF

abundance: .
v_gene: TRBV18
j_gene: TRBJ1-5
len: 16
d_gene: .
CDR3nt: TGTGCCAGCTCACCACTTCCTGTGGATAGCAATCAGCCCCAGCATTTT
CDR3aa: CASSPLPVDSNQPQHF

abundance: .
v_gene: TRBV5-1
j_gene: TRBJ1-4
len: 17
d_gene: .
CDR3nt: TGCGCCAGCAGCTTGGTTTCGGGAGGGGCCTCTAATGAAAAACTGTTTTTT
CDR3aa: CASSLVSGGASNEKLFF

abundance: once
v_gene: TRBV7-8
j_gene: TRBJ1-2
len: 16
d_gene: .
CDR3nt: TGTGCCAGCAGCCGAGCAGGGCAGCTTCGGTACTATGGCTACACCTTC
CDR3aa: CASSRAGQLRYYGYTF

abundance: few
v_gene: TRBV5-1
j_gene: TRBJ1-1
len: 15
d_gene: TRBD1
CDR3nt: TGCGCCAGCAGCTCGGGACAGGAGAGAAACACTGAAGCTTTCTTT
CDR3aa: CASSSGQERNTEAFF

abundance: .
v_gene: TRBV9
j_gene: TRBJ1-4
len: 16
d_gene: TRBD1
CDR3nt: TGTGCCAGCAGCGCCGGGACAGGGAGGACTAATGAAAAACTGTTTTTT
CDR3aa: CASSAGTGRTNEKLFF

abundance: .
v_gene: TRBV3-1/TRBV3-2
j_gene: TRBJ2-5
len: 15
d_gene: TRBD2
CDR3nt: TGTGCCAGCAGCCTTGAAGGACTAGCGGAAGAGACCCAGTACTTC
CDR3aa: CASSLEGLAEETQYF

abundance: .
v_gene: TRBV10-1
j_gene: TRBJ1-6
len: 15
d_gene: TRBD1
CDR3nt: TGCGCCAGCAGTGAGTCGGGACAGGGCCCTTCACCCCTCCACTTT
CDR3aa: CASSESGQGPSPLHF

abundance: .
v_gene: TRBV19
j_gene: TRBJ1-4
len: 17
d_gene: .
CDR3nt: TGTGCCAGTAGTCTGGGACGTCGGCAGGCAACTAATGAAAAACTGTTTTTT
CDR3aa: CASSLGRRQATNEKLFF

abundance: .
v_gene: TRBV4-3
j_gene: TRBJ2-1
len: 20
d_gene: TRBD2
CDR3nt: TGCGCCAGCAGCCAAGAAATTTCGCTAGCGGGAGTGGGGCCCTACAATGAGCAGTTCTTC
CDR3aa: CASSQEISLAGVGPYNEQFF

abundance: .
v_gene: TRBV6-5
j_gene: TRBJ2-7
len: 15
d_gene: .
CDR3nt: TGTGCCAGCAGGTGGAGTCCACGGGGCCCCTACGAGCAGTACTTC
CDR3aa: CASRWSPRGPYEQYF

abundance: .
v_gene: TRBV6-5
j_gene: TRBJ1-1
len: 15
d_gene: .
CDR3nt: TGTGCCAGCAGTTATGACGGGGTCCCGAACACTGAAGCTTTCTTT
CDR3aa: CASSYDGVPNTEAFF

abundance: few
v_gene: TRBV29-1
j_gene: TRBJ1-5
len: 13
d_gene: TRBD1
CDR3nt: TGCAGCGTTGTCCAGGGGGTCAATCAGCCCCAGCATTTT
CDR3aa: CSVVQGVNQPQHF

abundance: .
v_gene: TRBV20-1
j_gene: TRBJ1-1
len: 14
d_gene: .
CDR3nt: TGCAGTGCTAGTGAGAGGTCAGGGCCGTCCGAAGCTTTCTTT
CDR3aa: CSASERSGPSEAFF

abundance: .
v_gene: TRBV6-2/TRBV6-3
j_gene: TRBJ2-2
len: 14
d_gene: .
CDR3nt: TGTGCCAGCAGTTACCGAAAGGGCGCCGGGGAGCTGTTTTTT
CDR3aa: CASSYRKGAGELFF

abundance: .
v_gene: TRBV13
j_gene: TRBJ1-1
len: 13
d_gene: TRBD1
CDR3nt: TGTGCCAGCAGTCCGGACAGGGGCACTGAAGCTTTCTTT
CDR3aa: CASSPDRGTEAFF

abundance: .
v_gene: TRBV10-3
j_gene: TRBJ2-6
len: 18
d_gene: .
CDR3nt: TGTGCCATCAGTGATGGTCAGGGCCCGCCTACTGGGGCCAACGTCCTGACTTTC
CDR3aa: CAISDGQGPPTGANVLTF

abundance: .
v_gene: TRBV19
j_gene: TRBJ1-6
len: 15
d_gene: TRBD1
CDR3nt: TGTGCCAGTAACTCAAGACAGGGTAATAATTCACCCCTCCACTTT
CDR3aa: CASNSRQGNNSPLHF

abundance: once
v_gene: TRBV28
j_gene: TRBJ2-7
len: 16
d_gene: .
CDR3nt: TGTGCCAGCAGTTTACGGGTTTCTGGGGGAACCTACGAGCAGTACTTC
CDR3aa: CASSLRVSGGTYEQYF

abundance: .
v_gene: TRBV19
j_gene: TRBJ1-1
len: 16
d_gene: .
CDR3nt: TGTGCCAGTAGGATTAAACCTAACCTACGGAACACTGAAGCTTTCTTT
CDR3aa: CASRIKPNLRNTEAFF

abundance: .
v_gene: TRBV7-2
j_gene: TRBJ1-2
len: 16
d_gene: TRBD1
CDR3nt: TGTGCCAGCAGCCCCGCCGGGACAGGGTTTCTCTATGGCTACACCTTC
CDR3aa: CASSPAGTGFLYGYTF

abundance: .
v_gene: TRBV4-3
j_gene: TRBJ1-1
len: 18
d_gene: .
CDR3nt: TGCGCCAGCAGCCAAGTTTCAGGGGCCTCCAACTGGAGGACTGAAGCTTTCTTT
CDR3aa: CASSQVSGASNWRTEAFF

abundance: .
v_gene: TRBV24-1
j_gene: TRBJ1-5
len: 14
d_gene: .
CDR3nt: TGTGCCACCAGTGATACAGGCCCGTCCCAGCCCCAGCATTTT
CDR3aa: CATSDTGPSQPQHF

abundance: few
v_gene: TRBV27
j_gene: TRBJ1-5
len: 15
d_gene: TRBD1
CDR3nt: TGTGCCAGCAGCCCCCGGACAGGGTGGAATCAGCCCCAGCATTTT
CDR3aa: CASSPRTGWNQPQHF

abundance: .
v_gene: TRBV6-5
j_gene: TRBJ1-5
len: 14
d_gene: .
CDR3nt: TGTGCCAGCAGTTACTCGGGGGACTATCAGCCCCAGCATTTT
CDR3aa: CASSYSGDYQPQHF

abundance: .
v_gene: TRBV6-2/TRBV6-3
j_gene: TRBJ1-1
len: 15
d_gene: .
CDR3nt: TGTGCCAGCAGTTACTCGAGCCACCTGGGAACTGAAGCTTTCTTT
CDR3aa: CASSYSSHLGTEAFF

abundance: .
v_gene: TRBV11-1
j_gene: TRBJ2-5
len: 13
d_gene: .
CDR3nt: TGTGCCAGCAGCTACAGGCGGCAAGAGACCCAGTACTTC
CDR3aa: CASSYRRQETQYF

abundance: few
v_gene: TRBV7-6
j_gene: TRBJ2-7
len: 15
d_gene: .
CDR3nt: TGTGCCAGCAGCTTAGCCAAGGACTACGCCTACGAGCAGTACTTC
CDR3aa: CASSLAKDYAYEQYF

abundance: .
v_gene: TRBV10-1
j_gene: TRBJ1-6
len: 16
d_gene: .
CDR3nt: TGCGCCAGCAGTGAGTCCACAGGGAACGTTAATTCACCCCTCCACTTT
CDR3aa: CASSESTGNVNSPLHF

abundance: .
v_gene: TRBV13
j_gene: TRBJ2-7
len: 14
d_gene: .
CDR3nt: TGTGCCAGCAGCCACCGGGACACGGCCTACGAGCAGTACTTC
CDR3aa: CASSHRDTAYEQYF

abundance: .
v_gene: TRBV5-1
j_gene: TRBJ2-7
len: 17
d_gene: .
CDR3nt: TGCGCCAGCAGCTTGGAAGGGGCAGGGGTGTTCTCCTACGAGCAGTACTTC
CDR3aa: CASSLEGAGVFSYEQYF

abundance: .
v_gene: TRBV27
j_gene: TRBJ2-1
len: 14
d_gene: .
CDR3nt: TGTGCCAGCAGTCCCTCACCTCAGGGGATCGGGCAGTTCTTC
CDR3aa: CASSPSPQGIGQFF

abundance: .
v_gene: TRBV10-3
j_gene: TRBJ2-7
len: 13
d_gene: .
CDR3nt: TGTGCCATCAGTGAGTCGACAGCCTACGAGCAGTACTTC
CDR3aa: CAISESTAYEQYF